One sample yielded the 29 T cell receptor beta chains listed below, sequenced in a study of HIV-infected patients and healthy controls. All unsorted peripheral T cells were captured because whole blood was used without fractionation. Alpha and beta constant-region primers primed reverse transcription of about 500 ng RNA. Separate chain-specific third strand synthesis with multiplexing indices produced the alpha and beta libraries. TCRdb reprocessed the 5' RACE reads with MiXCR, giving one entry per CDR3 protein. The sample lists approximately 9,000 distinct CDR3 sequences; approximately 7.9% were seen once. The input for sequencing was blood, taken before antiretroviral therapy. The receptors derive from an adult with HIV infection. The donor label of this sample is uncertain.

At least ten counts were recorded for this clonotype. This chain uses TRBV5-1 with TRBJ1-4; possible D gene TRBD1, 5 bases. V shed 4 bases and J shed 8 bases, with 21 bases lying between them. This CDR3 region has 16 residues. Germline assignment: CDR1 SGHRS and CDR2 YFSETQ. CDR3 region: CASSARKESRGEKLFF. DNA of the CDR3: TGCGCCAGCAGCGCCCGGAAAGAATCGAGGGGCGAAAAACTGTTTTTT.

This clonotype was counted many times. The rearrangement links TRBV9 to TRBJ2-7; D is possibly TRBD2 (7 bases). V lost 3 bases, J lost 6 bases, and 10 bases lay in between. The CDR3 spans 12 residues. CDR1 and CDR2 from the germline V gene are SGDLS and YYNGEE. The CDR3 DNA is TGTGCCAGCAGCGAGGGGGGGGTCGAGCAGTACTTC. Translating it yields CASSEGGVEQYF.

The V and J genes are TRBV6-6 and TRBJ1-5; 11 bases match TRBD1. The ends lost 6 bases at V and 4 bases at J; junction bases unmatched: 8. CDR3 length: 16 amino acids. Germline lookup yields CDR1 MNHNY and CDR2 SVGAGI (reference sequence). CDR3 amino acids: CASSRGTGGRNQPQHF. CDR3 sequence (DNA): TGTGCCAGCAGCCGCGGGACAGGGGGAAGGAATCAGCCCCAGCATTTT.

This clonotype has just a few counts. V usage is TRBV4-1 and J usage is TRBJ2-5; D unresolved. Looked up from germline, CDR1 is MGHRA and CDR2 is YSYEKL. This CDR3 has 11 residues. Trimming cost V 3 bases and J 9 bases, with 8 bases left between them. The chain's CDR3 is CASSQGPSQYF. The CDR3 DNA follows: TGCGCCAGCAGCCAGGGTCCGTCCCAGTACTTC.

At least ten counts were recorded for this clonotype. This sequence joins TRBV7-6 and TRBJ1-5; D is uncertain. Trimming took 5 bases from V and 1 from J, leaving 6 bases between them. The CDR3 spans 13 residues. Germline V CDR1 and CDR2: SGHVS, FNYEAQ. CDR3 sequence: CASSPFSNQPQHF. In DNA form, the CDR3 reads TGTGCCAGCAGCCCCTTCAGCAATCAGCCCCAGCATTTT.

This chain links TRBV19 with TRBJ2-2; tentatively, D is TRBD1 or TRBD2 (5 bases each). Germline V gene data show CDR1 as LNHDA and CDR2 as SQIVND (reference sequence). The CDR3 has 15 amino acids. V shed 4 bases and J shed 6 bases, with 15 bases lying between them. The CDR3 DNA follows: TGTGCCAGTAGTACCGGGACGGACACGGCCGGGGAGCTGTTTTTT. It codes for CASSTGTDTAGELFF.

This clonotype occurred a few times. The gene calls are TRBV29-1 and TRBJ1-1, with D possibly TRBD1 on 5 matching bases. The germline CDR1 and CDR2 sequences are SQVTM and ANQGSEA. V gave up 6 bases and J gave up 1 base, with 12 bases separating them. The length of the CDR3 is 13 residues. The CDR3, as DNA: TGCAGCGTCCCCGGTGGGGGGAACACTGAAGCTTTCTTT. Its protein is CSVPGGGNTEAFF.

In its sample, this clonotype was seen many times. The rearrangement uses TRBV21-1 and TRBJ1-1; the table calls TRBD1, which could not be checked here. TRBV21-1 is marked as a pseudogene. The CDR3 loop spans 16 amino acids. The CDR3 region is CASSKFQRQGNTEAFF. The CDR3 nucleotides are TGTGCCAGCAGCAAATTCCAACGTCAGGGGAACACTGAAGCTTTCTTT.

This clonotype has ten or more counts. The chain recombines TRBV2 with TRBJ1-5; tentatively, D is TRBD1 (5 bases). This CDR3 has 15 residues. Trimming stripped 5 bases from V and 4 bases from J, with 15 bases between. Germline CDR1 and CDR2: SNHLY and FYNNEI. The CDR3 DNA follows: TGTGCCAGCAGTAGGGACGGTCGTGAAAATCAGCCCCAGCATTTT. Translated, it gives CASSRDGRENQPQHF. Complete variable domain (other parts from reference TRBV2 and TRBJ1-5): EPEVTQTPSHQVTQMGQEVILRCVPISNHLYFYWYRQILGQKVEFLVSFYNNEISEKSEIFDDQFSVERPDGSNFTLKIRSTKLEDSAMYFCASSRDGRENQPQHFGDGTRLSIL.

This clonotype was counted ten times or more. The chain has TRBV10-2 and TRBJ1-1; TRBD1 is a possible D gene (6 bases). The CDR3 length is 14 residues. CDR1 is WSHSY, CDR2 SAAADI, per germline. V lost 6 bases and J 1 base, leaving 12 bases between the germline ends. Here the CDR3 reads CASRGGVGNTEAFF. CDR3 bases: TGCGCCAGCAGAGGGGGGGTCGGGAACACTGAAGCTTTCTTT.

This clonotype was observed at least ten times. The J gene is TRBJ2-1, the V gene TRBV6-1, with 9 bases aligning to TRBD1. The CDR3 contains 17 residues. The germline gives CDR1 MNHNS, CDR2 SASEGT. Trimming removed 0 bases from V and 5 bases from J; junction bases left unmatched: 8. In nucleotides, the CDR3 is TGTGCCAGCAGTGAAGCGCTCTGGACAGGGGCGCACAATGAGCAGTTCTTC. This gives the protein CASSEALWTGAHNEQFF.

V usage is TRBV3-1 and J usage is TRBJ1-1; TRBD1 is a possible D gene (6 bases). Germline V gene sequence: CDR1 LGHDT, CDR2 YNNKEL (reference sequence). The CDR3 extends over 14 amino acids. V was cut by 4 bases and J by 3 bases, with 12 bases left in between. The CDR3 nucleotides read TGTGCCAGCAGCCCACAAGACAGGTACACTGAAGCTTTCTTT. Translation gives CASSPQDRYTEAFF. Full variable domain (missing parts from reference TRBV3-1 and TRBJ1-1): DTAVSQTPKYLVTQMGNDKSIKCEQNLGHDTMYWYKQDSKKFLKIMFSYNNKELIINETVPNRFSPKSPDKAHLNLHINSLELGDSAVYFCASSPQDRYTEAFFGQGTRLTVV.

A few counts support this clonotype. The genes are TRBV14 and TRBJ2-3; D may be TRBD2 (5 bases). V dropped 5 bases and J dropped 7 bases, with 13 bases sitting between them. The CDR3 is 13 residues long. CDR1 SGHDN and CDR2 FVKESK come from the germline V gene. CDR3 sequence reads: CASSSGSGNTQYF. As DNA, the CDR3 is TGTGCCAGCAGCTCTGGGTCCGGGAATACGCAGTATTTT.

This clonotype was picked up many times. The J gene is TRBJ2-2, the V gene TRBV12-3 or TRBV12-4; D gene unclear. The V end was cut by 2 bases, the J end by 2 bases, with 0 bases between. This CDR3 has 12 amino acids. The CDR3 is CASSLNTGELFF. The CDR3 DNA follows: TGTGCCAGCAGTTTAAACACCGGGGAGCTGTTTTTT.

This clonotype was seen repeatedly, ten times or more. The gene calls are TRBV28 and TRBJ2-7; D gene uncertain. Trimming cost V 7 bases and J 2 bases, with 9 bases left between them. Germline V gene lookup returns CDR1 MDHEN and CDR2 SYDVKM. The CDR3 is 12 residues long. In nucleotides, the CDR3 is TGTGCCAGCAATGGCAACACCTACGAGCAGTACTTC. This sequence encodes CASNGNTYEQYF. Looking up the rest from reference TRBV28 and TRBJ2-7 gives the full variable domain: DVKVTQSSRYLVKRTGEKVFLECVQDMDHENMFWYRQDPGLGLRLIYFSYDVKMKEKGDIPEGYSVSREKKERFSLILESASTNQTSMYLCASNGNTYEQYFGPGTRLTVT.

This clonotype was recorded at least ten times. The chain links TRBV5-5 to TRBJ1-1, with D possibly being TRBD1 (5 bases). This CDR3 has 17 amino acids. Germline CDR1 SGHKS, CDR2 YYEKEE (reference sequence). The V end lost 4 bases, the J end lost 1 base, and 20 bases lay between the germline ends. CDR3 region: CASSLDIAFYANTEAFF. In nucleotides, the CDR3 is TGTGCCAGCAGCCTGGACATTGCGTTTTATGCGAACACTGAAGCTTTCTTT. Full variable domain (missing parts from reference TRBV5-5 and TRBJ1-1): DAGVTQSPTHLIKTRGQQVTLRCSPISGHKSVSWYQQVLGQGPQFIFQYYEKEERGRGNFPDRFSARQFPNYSSELNVNALLLGDSALYLCASSLDIAFYANTEAFFGQGTRLTVV.

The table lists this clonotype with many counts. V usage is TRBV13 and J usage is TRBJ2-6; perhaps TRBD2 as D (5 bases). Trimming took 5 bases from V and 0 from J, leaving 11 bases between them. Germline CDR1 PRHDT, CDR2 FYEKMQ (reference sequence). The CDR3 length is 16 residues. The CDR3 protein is CASSPNRGSGANVLTF. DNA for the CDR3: TGTGCCAGCAGCCCCAATCGGGGCTCTGGGGCCAACGTCCTGACTTTC.

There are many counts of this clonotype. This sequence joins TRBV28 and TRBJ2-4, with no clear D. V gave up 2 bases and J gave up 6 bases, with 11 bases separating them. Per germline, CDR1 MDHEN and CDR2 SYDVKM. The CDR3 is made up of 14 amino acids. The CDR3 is CASSLRSPRNIQYF. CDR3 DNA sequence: TGTGCCAGCAGTTTAAGGTCACCACGAAACATTCAGTACTTC.

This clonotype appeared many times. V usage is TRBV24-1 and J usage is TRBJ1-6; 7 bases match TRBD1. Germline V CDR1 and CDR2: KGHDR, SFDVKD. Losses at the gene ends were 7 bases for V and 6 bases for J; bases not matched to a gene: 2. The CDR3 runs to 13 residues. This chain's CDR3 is CATSRDSNSPLHF. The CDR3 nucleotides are TGTGCCACCAGCCGGGACAGTAATTCACCCCTCCACTTT.

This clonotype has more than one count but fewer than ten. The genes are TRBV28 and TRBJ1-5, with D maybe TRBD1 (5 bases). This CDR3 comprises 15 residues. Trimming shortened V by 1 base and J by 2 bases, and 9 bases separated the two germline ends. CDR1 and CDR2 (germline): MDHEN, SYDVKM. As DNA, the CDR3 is TGTGCCAGCAGTTTATCGGGGGGAGGCAATCAGCCCCAGCATTTT. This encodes CASSLSGGGNQPQHF.

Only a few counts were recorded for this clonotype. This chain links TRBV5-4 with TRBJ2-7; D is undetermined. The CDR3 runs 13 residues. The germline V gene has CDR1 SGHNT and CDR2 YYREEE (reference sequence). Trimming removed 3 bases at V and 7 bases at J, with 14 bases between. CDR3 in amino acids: CASSSTHLGEQYF. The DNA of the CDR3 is TGTGCCAGCAGCTCGACACACCTTGGAGAGCAGTACTTC.

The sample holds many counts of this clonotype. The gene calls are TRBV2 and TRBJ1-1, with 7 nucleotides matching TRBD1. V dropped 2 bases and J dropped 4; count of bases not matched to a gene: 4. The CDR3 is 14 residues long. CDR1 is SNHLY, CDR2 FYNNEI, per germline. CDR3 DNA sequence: TGTGCCAGCAGTGAACTAGGGACAGTCACTGAAGCTTTCTTT. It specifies CASSELGTVTEAFF.

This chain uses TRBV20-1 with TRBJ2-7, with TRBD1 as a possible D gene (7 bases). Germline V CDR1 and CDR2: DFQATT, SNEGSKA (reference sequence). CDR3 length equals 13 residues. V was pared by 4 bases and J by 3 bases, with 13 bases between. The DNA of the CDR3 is TGCAGTGCTATGGGGCAGGGGGGCTACGAGCAGTACTTC. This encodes CSAMGQGGYEQYF.

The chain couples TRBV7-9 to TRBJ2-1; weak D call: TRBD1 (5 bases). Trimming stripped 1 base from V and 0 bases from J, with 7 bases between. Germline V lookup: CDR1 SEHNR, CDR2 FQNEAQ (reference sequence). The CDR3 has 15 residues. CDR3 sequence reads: CASSLDTGSYNEQFF. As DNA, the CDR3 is TGTGCCAGCAGCTTAGATACAGGCTCCTACAATGAGCAGTTCTTC.

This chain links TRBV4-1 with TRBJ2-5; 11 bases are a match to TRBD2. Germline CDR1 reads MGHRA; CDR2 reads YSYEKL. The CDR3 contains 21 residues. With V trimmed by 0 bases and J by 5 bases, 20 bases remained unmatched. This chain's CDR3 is CASSQERSGSGRAPSIETQYF. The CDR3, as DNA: TGCGCCAGCAGCCAAGAGAGGAGTGGTAGCGGGAGGGCCCCGTCCATCGAGACCCAGTACTTC.

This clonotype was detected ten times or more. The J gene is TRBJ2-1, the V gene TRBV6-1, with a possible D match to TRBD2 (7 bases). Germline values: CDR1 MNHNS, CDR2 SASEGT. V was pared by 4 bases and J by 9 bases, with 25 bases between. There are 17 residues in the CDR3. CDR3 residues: CASSVNFAGVGGGEQFF. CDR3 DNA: TGTGCCAGCAGTGTTAATTTCGCGGGAGTAGGGGGGGGTGAGCAGTTCTTC.

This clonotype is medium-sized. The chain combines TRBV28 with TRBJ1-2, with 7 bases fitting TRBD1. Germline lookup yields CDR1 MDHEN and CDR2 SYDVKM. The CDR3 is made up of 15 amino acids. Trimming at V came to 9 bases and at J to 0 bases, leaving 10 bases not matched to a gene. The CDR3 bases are TGTGCCAGTGACTACCGGGACAGAGCTAACTATGGCTACACCTTC. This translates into CASDYRDRANYGYTF.

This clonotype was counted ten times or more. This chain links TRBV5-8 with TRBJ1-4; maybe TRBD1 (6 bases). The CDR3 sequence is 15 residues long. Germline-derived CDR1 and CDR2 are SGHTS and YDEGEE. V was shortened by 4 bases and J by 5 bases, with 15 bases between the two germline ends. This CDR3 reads CASSLSDSPNEKLFF. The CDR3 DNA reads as TGTGCCAGCAGCCTCTCGGACAGCCCGAATGAAAAACTGTTTTTT.

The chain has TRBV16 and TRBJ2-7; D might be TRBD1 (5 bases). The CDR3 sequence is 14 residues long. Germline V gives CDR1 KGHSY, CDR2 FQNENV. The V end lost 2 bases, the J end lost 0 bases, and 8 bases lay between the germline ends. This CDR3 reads CASSQVDSSYEQYF. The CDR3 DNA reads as TGTGCCAGCAGCCAAGTTGACAGCTCCTACGAGCAGTACTTC.